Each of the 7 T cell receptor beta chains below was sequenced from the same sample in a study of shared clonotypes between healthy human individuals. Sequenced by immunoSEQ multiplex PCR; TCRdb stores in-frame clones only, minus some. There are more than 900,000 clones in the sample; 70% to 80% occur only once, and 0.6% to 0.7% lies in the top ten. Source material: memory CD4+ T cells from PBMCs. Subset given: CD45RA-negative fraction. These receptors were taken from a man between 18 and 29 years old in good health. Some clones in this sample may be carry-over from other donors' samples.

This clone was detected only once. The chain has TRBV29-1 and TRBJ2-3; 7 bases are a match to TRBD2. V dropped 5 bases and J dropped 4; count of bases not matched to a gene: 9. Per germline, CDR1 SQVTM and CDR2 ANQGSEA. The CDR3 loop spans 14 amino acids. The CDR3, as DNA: TGCAGCGTTTGGGGAGGGGAAGGGGCAGATACGCAGTATTTT. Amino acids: CSVWGGEGADTQYF.

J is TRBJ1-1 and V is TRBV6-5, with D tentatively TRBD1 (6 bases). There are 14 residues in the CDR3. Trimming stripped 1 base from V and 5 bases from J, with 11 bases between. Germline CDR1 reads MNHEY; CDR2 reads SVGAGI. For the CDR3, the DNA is TGTGCCAGCAGTTACTATCCAGGGGATACTGAAGCTTTCTTT. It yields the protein CASSYYPGDTEAFF.

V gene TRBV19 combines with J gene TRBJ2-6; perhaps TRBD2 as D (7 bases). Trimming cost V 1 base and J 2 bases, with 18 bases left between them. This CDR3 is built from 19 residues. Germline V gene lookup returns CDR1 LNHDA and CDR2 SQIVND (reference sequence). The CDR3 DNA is TGTGCCAGTAGTATAGGATTTCGGGGGGCGCTCACTGGGGCCAACGTCCTGACTTTC. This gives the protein CASSIGFRGALTGANVLTF. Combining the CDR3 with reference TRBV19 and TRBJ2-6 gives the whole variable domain DGGITQSPKYLFRKEGQNVTLSCEQNLNHDAMYWYRQDPGQGLRLIYYSQIVNDFQKGDIAEGYSVSREKKESFPLTVTSAQKNPTAFYLCASSIGFRGALTGANVLTFGAGSRLTVL.

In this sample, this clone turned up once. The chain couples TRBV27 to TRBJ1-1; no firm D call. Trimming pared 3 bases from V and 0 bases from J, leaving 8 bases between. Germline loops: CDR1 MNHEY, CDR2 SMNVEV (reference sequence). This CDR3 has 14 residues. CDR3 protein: CASSFGGMNTEAFF. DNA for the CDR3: TGTGCCAGCAGTTTTGGCGGAATGAACACTGAAGCTTTCTTT.

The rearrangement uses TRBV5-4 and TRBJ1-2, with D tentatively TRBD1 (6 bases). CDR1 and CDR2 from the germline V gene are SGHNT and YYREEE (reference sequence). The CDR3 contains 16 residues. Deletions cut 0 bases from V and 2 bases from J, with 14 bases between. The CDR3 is CASSLASGQRNYGYTF. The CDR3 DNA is TGTGCCAGCAGCTTGGCAAGCGGACAGCGGAACTATGGCTACACCTTC.

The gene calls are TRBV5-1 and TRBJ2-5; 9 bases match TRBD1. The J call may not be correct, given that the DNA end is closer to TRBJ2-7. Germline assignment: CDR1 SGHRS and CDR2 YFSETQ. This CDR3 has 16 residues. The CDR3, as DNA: TGCGCCAGCAGCTTGGCCGTAGGACAGGGGAGCTACGAGCAGTACTTC. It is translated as CASSLAVGQGSYEQYF.

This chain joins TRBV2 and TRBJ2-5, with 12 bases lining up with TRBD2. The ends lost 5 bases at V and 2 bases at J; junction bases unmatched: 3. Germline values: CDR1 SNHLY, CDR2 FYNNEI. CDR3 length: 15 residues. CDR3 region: CASSLAGGRQETQYF. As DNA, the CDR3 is TGTGCCAGCAGTCTAGCGGGAGGGCGGCAAGAGACCCAGTACTTC.